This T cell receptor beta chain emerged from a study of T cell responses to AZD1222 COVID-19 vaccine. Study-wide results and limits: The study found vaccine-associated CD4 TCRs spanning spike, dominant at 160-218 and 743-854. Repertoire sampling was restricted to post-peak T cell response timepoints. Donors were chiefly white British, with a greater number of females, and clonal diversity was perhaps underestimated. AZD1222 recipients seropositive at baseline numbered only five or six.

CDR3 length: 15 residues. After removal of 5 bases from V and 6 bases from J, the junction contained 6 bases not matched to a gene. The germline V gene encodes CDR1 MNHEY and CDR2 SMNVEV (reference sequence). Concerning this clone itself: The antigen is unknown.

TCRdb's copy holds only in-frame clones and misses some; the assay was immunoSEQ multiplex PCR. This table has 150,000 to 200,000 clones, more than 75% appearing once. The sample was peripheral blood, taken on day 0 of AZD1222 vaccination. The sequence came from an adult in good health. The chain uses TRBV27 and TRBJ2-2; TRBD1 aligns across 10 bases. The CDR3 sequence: CASSRQGANPGELFF. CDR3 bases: TGTGCCAGCAGTCGACAGGGGGCGAATCCCGGGGAGCTGTTTTTT.